The 28 T cell receptor beta chains below come from one sample, sequenced in a study of Ad26.COV2.S vaccination and SARS-CoV-2 variants. The table came from immunoSEQ multiplex PCR; TCRdb's copy has only in-frame clones and leaves some out. The sample carries roughly 300,000 clones, approximately 86% recorded once. Sample treatment: around 19 received Ad26.COV2.S at low or high dose, single or two shots; 5 received placebo; per-sample allocation not given. The study sampled participants on day 63 after the first vaccine or placebo injection. The sequenced sample was peripheral blood, obtained in a trial of Ad26.COV2.S vaccine versus placebo. Receptors were obtained from a person aged 18-65 years who received the Ad26.COV2.S COVID-19 vaccine or a placebo.

This rearrangement joins TRBV15 to TRBJ2-2; 13 bases fit TRBD2. The CDR3 extends over 14 amino acids. Germline V CDR1 and CDR2: LNHNV, YYDKDF (reference sequence). J lost 8 bases, V lost 8 bases, and 5 bases had no gene match. The CDR3, as DNA: TGTGCCACCGGACTAGCGGGAGTAACGGGGGAGCTGTTTTTT. It specifies CATGLAGVTGELFF.

This rearrangement joins TRBV5-1 to TRBJ2-5; 13 bases fit TRBD2. CDR1 is SGHRS, CDR2 YFSETQ, per germline. V lost 2 bases to trimming and J lost 2 bases; unmatched junction nucleotides: 6. This CDR3 spans 17 amino acids. CDR3 nucleotide sequence: TGCGCCAGCAGCTTCCCGGCGGGACTAGCGGGGCAAGAGACCCAGTACTTC. The encoded protein is CASSFPAGLAGQETQYF.

V gene TRBV19 combines with J gene TRBJ2-1; D gene ambiguous. The CDR3 loop spans 14 amino acids. CDR1 is LNHDA and CDR2 is SQIVND in the germline V gene (reference sequence). V gave up 6 bases and J gave up 0 bases, with 9 bases separating them. The CDR3 region has the DNA TGTGCCAGTAGACCTCGAAGCTCCTACAATGAGCAGTTCTTC. Its protein is CASRPRSSYNEQFF.

This rearrangement joins TRBV18 to TRBJ2-3; 8 nucleotides match TRBD1. Per the germline V gene, CDR1 is KGHSH and CDR2 is LQKENI. The length of the CDR3 is 15 residues. The V and J ends lost 6 bases and 6 bases, in that order; junction bases with no gene match: 11. CDR3: CASSPGTGISDTQYF. The CDR3 DNA reads TGTGCCAGCTCGCCCGGGACAGGTATTTCGGATACGCAGTATTTT.

The chain is built from TRBV12-3 or TRBV12-4 and TRBJ1-2; D unresolved. The germline V and J ends were trimmed by 6 bases and 1 base, with 9 bases remaining between them. This CDR3 region has 13 residues. The CDR3 DNA sequence: TGTGCCAGCAGAGACGGAGTTAACTATGGCTACACCTTC. Its translation is CASRDGVNYGYTF.

The V call is TRBV19, the J call TRBJ1-5, with TRBD1 matching over 8 bases. CDR3 length equals 17 residues. The germline V gene has CDR1 LNHDA and CDR2 SQIVND (reference sequence). J lost 0 bases, V lost 5 bases, and 9 bases had no gene match. The CDR3 here is CASSLQGALNSNQPQHF. Here the CDR3 DNA reads TGTGCCAGTAGTCTCCAGGGGGCCCTCAATAGCAATCAGCCCCAGCATTTT.

The chain couples TRBV9 to TRBJ2-1; 11 bases match TRBD2. The CDR3 sequence is 15 residues long. J lost 4 bases, V lost 4 bases, and 4 bases had no gene match. CDR1 and CDR2 (germline): SGDLS, YYNGEE. The CDR3 DNA sequence: TGTGCCAGCAGCCATGGGACTAGCGGATACAATGAGCAGTTCTTC. It codes for CASSHGTSGYNEQFF.

The chain combines TRBV6-6 with TRBJ2-1; no firm D call. This CDR3 comprises 14 residues. Germline loops: CDR1 MNHNY, CDR2 SVGAGI (reference sequence). Trimming cost V 6 bases and J 0 bases, with 9 bases left between them. The CDR3 nucleotides are TGTGCCAGCAGCCCCTCAGGCTCCTACAATGAGCAGTTCTTC. Amino acid sequence: CASSPSGSYNEQFF.

The gene calls are TRBV27 and TRBJ2-7, with a weak D call TRBD2 (6 bases). Germline V gene sequence: CDR1 MNHEY, CDR2 SMNVEV (reference sequence). V gave up 4 bases and J gave up 2 bases, with 15 bases separating them. This CDR3 is 15 amino acids long. CDR3 in amino acids: CASSYKAGGAYEQYF. Here the CDR3 DNA reads TGTGCCAGCAGTTATAAGGCTGGAGGGGCCTACGAGCAGTACTTC.

The chain joins TRBV5-4 to TRBJ1-6; 8 bases are a match to TRBD1. V was clipped by 3 bases and J by 9 bases; unmatched bases: 11. The length of the CDR3 is 16 residues. Germline values: CDR1 SGHNT, CDR2 YYREEE (reference sequence). The CDR3 region has the DNA TGTGCCAGCAGCTCCTCAGGGGGCCCGAGCAGTTCACCCCTCCACTTT. It yields the protein CASSSSGGPSSSPLHF.

The V and J genes are TRBV4-3 and TRBJ1-6; D remains ambiguous. Per the germline V gene, CDR1 is LGHNA and CDR2 is YSLEER. The CDR3 is made up of 15 amino acids. Trimming stripped 1 base from V and 5 bases from J, with 9 bases between. The CDR3 loop is CASSQVLSNNSPLHF. The CDR3 DNA reads as TGCGCCAGCAGCCAAGTCTTGTCCAATAATTCACCCCTCCACTTT.

In regard to this clone: This specimen includes other DNA sequences encoding the same CDR3. This sequence joins TRBV28 and TRBJ2-7; D not certain. The CDR3 runs to 15 residues. Trimming left V 4 bases short and J 1 base short, with 14 bases between. The germline CDR1 and CDR2 sequences are MDHEN and SYDVKM. Written as DNA, the CDR3 is TGTGCCAGCAGTTCCCCCGGTAGTGCATCCTACGAGCAGTACTTC. Translating gives CASSSPGSASYEQYF.

The chain couples TRBV3-1 (or the pseudogene TRBV3-2) to TRBJ2-1; 9 bases are a match to TRBD2. J gave up 7 bases and V 0 bases, and 1 base lay outside the gene matches. The germline V gene has CDR1 LGHDT and CDR2 YNNKEL (reference sequence). This CDR3 contains 14 residues. This chain's CDR3 is CASSQDLAGNEQFF. The CDR3 DNA follows: TGTGCCAGCAGCCAAGATCTAGCGGGAAATGAGCAGTTCTTC.

Comment on this clone: Within the sample, other DNA sequences also encode this same CDR3. J is TRBJ2-2 and V is TRBV7-2; 14 bases line up with TRBD2. J gave up 0 bases and V 4 bases, and 1 base lay outside the gene matches. There are 17 residues in the CDR3. CDR1 SGHTA and CDR2 FQGNSA come from the germline V gene. Here the CDR3 reads CASSSGLAGANTGELFF. The CDR3 coding sequence is TGTGCCAGCAGCTCGGGACTAGCGGGGGCGAACACCGGGGAGCTGTTTTTT.

V gene TRBV2 combines with J gene TRBJ1-2, with TRBD1 identical over 7 bases. The trim removed 6 bases at V and 2 bases at J, leaving 3 bases unmatched. Germline V lookup: CDR1 SNHLY, CDR2 FYNNEI. The CDR3 totals 13 residues. The CDR3 reads CASSGTVNYGYTF. Here the CDR3 DNA reads TGTGCCAGCAGCGGGACAGTCAACTATGGCTACACCTTC.

The rearrangement links TRBV3-1 (or the pseudogene TRBV3-2) to TRBJ1-1, with D unresolved. V lost 2 bases and J lost 5, with 9 bases in between. CDR3 length: 13 residues. Germline lookup yields CDR1 LGHDT and CDR2 YNNKEL (reference sequence). The CDR3 DNA follows: TGTGCCAGCAGCCAAAGGGAAAGTACTGAAGCTTTCTTT. Protein: CASSQRESTEAFF.

The rearrangement links TRBV7-8 to TRBJ2-5, with TRBD2 as a possible D gene (6 bases). Germline V gene sequence: CDR1 SGHVS, CDR2 FQNEAQ. This CDR3 spans 15 amino acids. V was cut by 3 bases and J by 5 bases, with 16 bases left in between. For the CDR3, the DNA is TGTGCCAGCAGCTTGCGCCTCGGGAGTCGGGAGACCCAGTACTTC. Its protein is CASSLRLGSRETQYF.

The genes are TRBV5-1 and TRBJ2-1; TRBD1 matches at 10 bases. The J segment lost 7 bases and the V segment lost 0 bases, leaving 7 bases of the junction unmatched. The CDR3 covers 16 residues. Germline CDR1 and CDR2: SGHRS and YFSETQ. CDR3 sequence (DNA): TGCGCCAGCAGCTTGGGGGACAGGGGTATCGGGAATGAGCAGTTCTTC. Amino acid sequence: CASSLGDRGIGNEQFF.

With respect to this clone: A far larger clone is only one base removed, so a read error is likely. This sequence joins TRBV3-1 (or the pseudogene TRBV3-2) and TRBJ2-2; D unclear. Germline assignment: CDR1 LGHDT and CDR2 YNNKEL (reference sequence). CDR3 length: 12 residues. Trimming stripped 6 bases from V and 1 base from J, with 3 bases between. CDR3 in DNA: TGTGCCAGCAGTCGGAACACCGGGGAGCTGTTTTTT. Its protein product is CASSRNTGELFF.

This rearrangement joins TRBV11-2 to TRBJ1-6; 7 bases line up with TRBD1. Germline V gene data show CDR1 as SGHAT and CDR2 as FQNNGV. The CDR3 length is 16 residues. Trimming at V came to 5 bases and at J to 1 base, leaving 5 bases not matched to a gene. The CDR3 protein is CASSPRDRSYNSPLHF. The CDR3 coding sequence is TGTGCCAGCAGCCCACGGGACAGATCCTATAATTCACCCCTCCACTTT.

The V call is TRBV30, the J call TRBJ2-3; 12 bases match TRBD2. The CDR3 loop spans 15 amino acids. Losses at the gene ends were 1 base for V and 2 bases for J; bases not matched to a gene: 1. Looked up from germline, CDR1 is GTSNPN and CDR2 is SVGIG (reference sequence). The CDR3 reads CAWSGTSGATDTQYF. The CDR3, as DNA: TGTGCCTGGAGTGGGACTAGCGGGGCCACAGATACGCAGTATTTT.

This clone has just a few counts. This chain uses TRBV5-4 with TRBJ2-7; 9 bases fit TRBD1. The CDR3 spans 15 residues. J was trimmed by 3 bases and V by 6 bases; bases with no gene match: 10. Per germline, CDR1 SGHNT and CDR2 YYREEE (reference sequence). The DNA for the CDR3 is TGTGCCAGCATGGGAGGGGGACAGGGCGTCTACGAGCAGTACTTC. As protein: CASMGGGQGVYEQYF. The variable domain in full, with the rest retrieved from reference TRBV5-4 and TRBJ2-7, is ETGVTQSPTHLIKTRGQQVTLRCSSQSGHNTVSWYQQALGQGPQFIFQYYREEENGRGNFPPRFSGLQFPNYSSELNVNALELDDSALYLCASMGGGQGVYEQYFGPGTRLTVT.

The chain employs TRBV10-3 and TRBJ1-5; D not certain. The CDR3 length is 14 residues. Between the trimmed V and J ends, which lost 6 bases and 2 bases, there was a span of 11 bases. Germline lookup yields CDR1 ENHRY and CDR2 SYGVKD. The CDR3 region has the DNA TGTGCCATCAGCCCAGTCCTCGGCAATCAGCCCCAGCATTTT. Translation: CAISPVLGNQPQHF.

This clone was counted between two and nine times. V and J are TRBV2 and TRBJ1-3; perhaps TRBD1 as D (6 bases). V dropped 8 bases and J dropped 3 bases, with 14 bases sitting between them. The CDR3 is made up of 14 amino acids. Germline CDR1 and CDR2: SNHLY and FYNNEI. This chain's CDR3 is CASGSQGSGNTIYF. For the CDR3, the DNA is TGTGCCAGCGGGTCACAGGGAAGTGGAAACACCATATATTTT.

The rearrangement links TRBV24-1 to TRBJ2-1; 10 bases map to TRBD2. Per the germline V gene, CDR1 is KGHDR and CDR2 is SFDVKD. The CDR3 runs 16 residues. J gave up 15 bases and V 3 bases, and 16 bases lay outside the gene matches. This CDR3 reads CATSDLTGTSDRDRFF. In nucleotides, the CDR3 is TGTGCCACCAGTGATCTCACCGGGACTAGCGACCGAGACCGGTTCTTC.

This sequence joins TRBV11-2 and TRBJ2-7; D gene uncertain. Germline assignment: CDR1 SGHAT and CDR2 FQNNGV. Deletions cut 0 bases from V and 0 bases from J, with 6 bases between. The CDR3 is 14 residues long. CDR3 sequence (DNA): TGTGCCAGCAGCTTAGAAGGACCCTCCTACGAGCAGTACTTC. Translating gives CASSLEGPSYEQYF. Together with reference TRBV11-2 and TRBJ2-7, the CDR3 gives the full variable domain: EAGVAQSPRYKIIEKRQSVAFWCNPISGHATLYWYQQILGQGPKLLIQFQNNGVVDDSQLPKDRFSAERLKGVDSTLKIQPAKLEDSAVYLCASSLEGPSYEQYFGPGTRLTVT.

The rearrangement uses TRBV10-3 and TRBJ2-4; unclear D gene. The germline V gene encodes CDR1 ENHRY and CDR2 SYGVKD. Trimming removed 3 bases from V and 0 bases from J, with 6 bases in between. The CDR3 consists of 14 residues. CDR3 coding DNA: TGTGCCATCAGTGAAGATTTAGCCAAAAACATTCAGTACTTC. This translates into CAISEDLAKNIQYF.

This clone appeared once. The chain recombines TRBV7-9 with TRBJ2-6; 11 nucleotides agree with TRBD2. V trimming: 11 bases; J trimming: 4 bases; junction bases outside the gene matches: 19. The CDR3 contains 19 residues. Germline CDR1 and CDR2: SEHNR and FQNEAQ (reference sequence). DNA for the CDR3: TGTGCCGGTTTCCAGCGCTCACTAGCGGGGGTTAAAGGGGCCAACGTCCTGACTTTC. This codes for CAGFQRSLAGVKGANVLTF.